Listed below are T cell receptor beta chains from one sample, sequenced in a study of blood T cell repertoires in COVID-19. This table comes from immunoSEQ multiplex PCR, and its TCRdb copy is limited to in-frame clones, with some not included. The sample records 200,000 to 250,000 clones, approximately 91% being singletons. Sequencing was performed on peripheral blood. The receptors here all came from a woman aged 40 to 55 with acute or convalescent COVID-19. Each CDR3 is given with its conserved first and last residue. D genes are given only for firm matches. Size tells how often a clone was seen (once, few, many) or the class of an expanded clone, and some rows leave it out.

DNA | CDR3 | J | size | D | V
TGTGCCAGCAGCCAAGGTTACAGGGGACACCAGAACCTGGTTTCTGGGGCCAACGTCCTGACTTTC | CASSQGYRGHQNLVSGANVLTF | TRBJ2-6 | few | TRBD1 | TRBV14
TGTGCCAGCAGTCAGGATGTTGGCTACACCTTC | CASSQDVGYTF | TRBJ1-2 | . | . | TRBV25-1
TGTGCCAGCAGCTTAAGCAGGGTTGGAAACACCATATATTTT | CASSLSRVGNTIYF | TRBJ1-3 | once | . | TRBV7-9
TGTGCCAGCAGTGACTTCGGACTAGCGACAGATACGCAGTATTTT | CASSDFGLATDTQYF | TRBJ2-3 | . | TRBD2 | TRBV6-4
TGTGCCACCAGTCTGGGACAGGGCGGTTACGGGGAGCTGTTTTTT | CATSLGQGGYGELFF | TRBJ2-2 | . | TRBD1 | TRBV24-1
TGTGCCAGCAGCACCTCCGCGGGGAGGGTGAACACTGAAGCTTTCTTT | CASSTSAGRVNTEAFF | TRBJ1-1 | . | . | TRBV11-2
TGCGCCAGCAGCCCGGCGGGACAGGTGGATGGAAACACCATATATTTT | CASSPAGQVDGNTIYF | TRBJ1-3 | . | TRBD1 | TRBV5-1
TGTGCCAGCAGCTTAGGGCTAACCACTGAAGCTTTCTTT | CASSLGLTTEAFF | TRBJ1-1 | . | . | TRBV7-3
TGTGCTAGTGGCCTGCGGGGAACTGAAGCTTTCTTT | CASGLRGTEAFF | TRBJ1-1 | few | . | TRBV12-5
TGTGCCAGTAGTATACGGTACAGGGCTACTTTCAATTCACCCCTCCACTTT | CASSIRYRATFNSPLHF | TRBJ1-6 | . | . | TRBV19
TGTGCCATCAGTGAGTCCAGAGGCGGGGCCCTCGGAGATACGCAGTATTTT | CAISESRGGALGDTQYF | TRBJ2-3 | . | . | TRBV10-3
TGTGCCAGCAGTTCGTGGGGACACGAGGATGGCTACACCTTC | CASSSWGHEDGYTF | TRBJ1-2 | . | . | TRBV6-5
TGCGCCAGCAGATATCCCTTGTTCAGGTACGGCACCTTC | CASRYPLFRYGTF | TRBJ1-2 | . | . | TRBV23-1
TGCAGTGCTAGTAATTTCGGGACAATGTACGCCGGGGAGCTGTTTTTT | CSASNFGTMYAGELFF | TRBJ2-2 | few | . | TRBV20-1
TGTGCCAGCAGGGAGGCTATTAATTCACCCCTCCACTTT | CASREAINSPLHF | TRBJ1-6 | few | . | TRBV6-5
TGTGCCACCCGCCGAGCTAGCGGGGGGGGGAATACGCAGTATTTT | CATRRASGGGNTQYF | TRBJ2-3 | . | TRBD2 | TRBV2
TGTGCCAGCAGTCGTTACACTGAAGCTTTCTTT | CASSRYTEAFF | TRBJ1-1 | . | . | TRBV6-5
TGCGCCAGCACCCTCCGGGACAGGGGTGATGAGCAGTTCTTC | CASTLRDRGDEQFF | TRBJ2-1 | . | TRBD1 | TRBV5-1
TGTGCCAGCAGTGCTTCGACAGGGGACTATGGCTACACCTTC | CASSASTGDYGYTF | TRBJ1-2 | . | TRBD1 | TRBV2
TGTGCCAGCTCACCCGGGACAGGTTACACTGAAGCTTTCTTT | CASSPGTGYTEAFF | TRBJ1-1 | . | TRBD1 | TRBV18
TGTGCCAGCAGGTGGGACAGGGGCTCTCCTGGGCCCCTCCACTTT | CASRWDRGSPGPLHF | TRBJ1-6 | . | TRBD1 | TRBV2
TGTGCCAGTAGTATGGGAAACAGGAATCAGCCCCAGCATTTT | CASSMGNRNQPQHF | TRBJ1-5 | . | . | TRBV19
TGTGCCAGCAGCTTAGTTTTGAATAGCCAAGAAGCTTTCTTT | CASSLVLNSQEAFF | TRBJ1-1 | . | . | TRBV7-8
TGCGCCAGCAGCTTGGCAGTGGAGGGGGCCGACTATGGCTACACCTTC | CASSLAVEGADYGYTF | TRBJ1-2 | . | TRBD1 | TRBV5-1
TGTGCCTGGAGTCCTTCCGGGGGTAGTAGTCAGCCCCAGCATTTT | CAWSPSGGSSQPQHF | TRBJ1-5 | . | . | TRBV30
TGTGCCAGTAGTATTTCGGTTACCACCGGGGAGCTGTTTTTT | CASSISVTTGELFF | TRBJ2-2 | . | . | TRBV19
TGTGCCAGCAGCTCCCCGGAGGGACTTATCGGCCCAGATACGCAGTATTTT | CASSSPEGLIGPDTQYF | TRBJ2-3 | once | . | TRBV7-3
TGTGCCAGCAGTTTAATACAGGGGGCGCGAAACACCATATATTTT | CASSLIQGARNTIYF | TRBJ1-3 | . | TRBD1 | TRBV28
TGTGCCAGCAGCCAAGCGGGTGGAAACACCATATATTTT | CASSQAGGNTIYF | TRBJ1-3 | . | . | TRBV14
TGTGCCAGCAGCTTAACAGGAGTGGGGCATCGTTCACCCCTCCACTTT | CASSLTGVGHRSPLHF | TRBJ1-6 | . | . | TRBV5-4
TGTGCCAGCTCACCAGTTTTCAGGGGCACTGAAGCTTTCTTT | CASSPVFRGTEAFF | TRBJ1-1 | . | . | TRBV18
TGTGCCAGCAGCTTAGCGGGGACAGCCTATAATTCACCCCTCCACTTT | CASSLAGTAYNSPLHF | TRBJ1-6 | few | TRBD1 | TRBV7-6
TGCGCCAGCAGCCAGGGCTTCGATAGCTATGGCTACACCTTC | CASSQGFDSYGYTF | TRBJ1-2 | . | . | TRBV4-1
TGTGCCAGCAGCCCGTCGACAAAGAACACTGAAGCTTTCTTT | CASSPSTKNTEAFF | TRBJ1-1 | . | . | TRBV7-2
TGTGCCAGCAGCTTATTAACAGGGGGATCGAGGGGAGACACTGAAGCTTTCTTT | CASSLLTGGSRGDTEAFF | TRBJ1-1 | . | TRBD1 | TRBV11-2